These T cell receptor beta chains were read from a single sample in a study of OX40 agonist ivuxolimab in advanced cancers. Libraries were prepared by immunoSEQ multiplex PCR; TCRdb keeps only in-frame clonotypes and omits some of them. Of roughly 23,000 clones in the sample, 86% were seen once. Sequenced here: CD4+ or CD8+ T cells sorted from blood, sampled in a trial of the OX40 agonist ivuxolimab. These receptors all stem from an adult with an advanced solid tumor such as melanoma, head and neck, liver or kidney cancer. Both conserved end residues are trimmed from each CDR3.

v_call,j_call,cdr3_aa
TRBV5-1,TRBJ1-1,ASSWTPRGAVNTEAF
TRBV6-1,TRBJ2-1,ASSFTATGDEQF
TRBV7-8,TRBJ2-2,ASSATTGGATGELF
TRBV7-8,TRBJ2-7,ASSLDYQPSYEQY
TRBV9,TRBJ2-6,ASSPGSSGANVLT
TRBV30,TRBJ2-5,AWSLFGAETQY
TRBV4-3,TRBJ2-1,ASSLGMSGYNEQF
TRBV5-5,TRBJ1-1,ASSHRQGGTEAF
TRBV28,TRBJ2-5,ASRPHPLSETQY
TRBV27,TRBJ2-2,ASSPGAANTGELF
TRBV7-6,TRBJ2-7,ASSPADGGQSYEQY
TRBV7-6,TRBJ2-5,ASSWTSWDQETQY
TRBV4-1,TRBJ2-7,ASSHRDSSYEQY
TRBV25-1,TRBJ2-1,ASSELNEQF
TRBV6-5,TRBJ2-7,ASSYSREFNEQY
TRBV15,TRBJ2-7,ATSRDREGSRYEQY
TRBV7-6,TRBJ1-1,ASSLLQGATEAF
TRBV30,TRBJ1-1,AWDRGTNTEAF
TRBV4-1,TRBJ2-2,ASSLGQGAAGELF
TRBV28,TRBJ2-5,ASSPGTEQETQY
TRBV5-6,TRBJ1-1,ASSLEARPEAF
TRBV11-2,TRBJ2-5,ASRRGDFQETQY
TRBV7-7,TRBJ2-1,ASSPGLAGWGNEQF
TRBV2,TRBJ1-1,ASSNLQGDTEAF
TRBV9,TRBJ2-6,ASSVESLYGANVLT
TRBV4-1,TRBJ2-7,ASSQGRSSYEQY
TRBV12-1,TRBJ2-7,ASSFRDIGPEQY
TRBV13,TRBJ2-1,ASSFGTSGSYDEQF
TRBV4-1,TRBJ1-5,ASSQALTGNQPQH